This TCR beta chain is drawn from a study of regulatory T cells in long-lasting Graves disease. Researchers made TCR beta libraries by using iRepertoire HTBI primers and running Arm-PCR on CDR3 regions. MiXCR was run by TCRdb on the multiplex PCR reads, yielding one entry per CDR3 protein. The sample holds some 250,000 distinct CDR3 sequences; about 17% are singletons and the top ten take approximately 20%. Specified time point: newly diagnosed GD, antithyroid drugs for less than 3 months. RNA extracted from PBMCs served as the sequencing template. By American Thyroid Association guidelines, Graves' disease was diagnosed in the cohort. The CDR3 runs 16 residues. The germline CDR1 and CDR2 sequences are LGHNA and YSLEER. V gave up 1 base and J gave up 2 bases, with 15 bases separating them. This clonotype was seen ten or more times.

This chain links TRBV4-3 with TRBJ2-7; D gene unclear. Sequencing used peripheral blood mononuclear cells (PBMCs), obtained at new diagnosis, from a patient treated with antithyroid drugs. The TCR comes from a female donor with Graves disease. The DNA for the CDR3 is TGCGCCAGCAGCCAAGCATCCGGCGGTTTCACCTACGAGCAGTACTTC. It is translated as CASSQASGGFTYEQYF.